Included here is one T cell receptor (beta chain) sequence, with context. The CDR3 sequence is 13 residues long. The germline gives CDR1 MDHEN, CDR2 SYDVKM. Trimming took 6 bases from V and 5 from J, leaving 13 bases between them. This sample is part of a study of blood T cell repertoires in COVID-19. Assay: immunoSEQ multiplex PCR; the TCRdb copy retains only in-frame clones and omits some. This table has about 300,000 clones, roughly 90% appearing once. The V and J genes are TRBV28 and TRBJ1-2; unclear D gene. The TCR comes from a woman between 45 and 60 years old who had been exposed to COVID-19. The sequenced material came from PBMCs or T cells enriched from blood (not recorded which). The CDR3 region has the DNA TGTGCCAGCAGCCCCCCCCCGGGGTATGGCTACACCTTC. Amino acid sequence: CASSPPPGYGYTF.